This entry is about one T cell receptor (beta chain). Germline V gene sequence: CDR1 MNHEY, CDR2 SVGAGI. The CDR3 has 14 amino acids. The trim removed 7 bases at V and 1 base at J, leaving 6 bases unmatched. Data came from immunoSEQ multiplex PCR; TCRdb stores just in-frame clones and leaves some out. This sample has about 180,000 clones, with around 89% found just once. This record belongs to a study of control samples from healthy donors and cancer patients. The sequence came from a woman between 50 and 59 years old in good health. The sequencing sample was made of blood. The gene calls are TRBV6-5 and TRBJ1-2, with TRBD1 matching over 7 bases. CDR3 amino acids: CASIAGTVNYGYTF. For the CDR3, the DNA is TGTGCCAGCATCGCCGGGACAGTTAACTATGGCTACACCTTC.